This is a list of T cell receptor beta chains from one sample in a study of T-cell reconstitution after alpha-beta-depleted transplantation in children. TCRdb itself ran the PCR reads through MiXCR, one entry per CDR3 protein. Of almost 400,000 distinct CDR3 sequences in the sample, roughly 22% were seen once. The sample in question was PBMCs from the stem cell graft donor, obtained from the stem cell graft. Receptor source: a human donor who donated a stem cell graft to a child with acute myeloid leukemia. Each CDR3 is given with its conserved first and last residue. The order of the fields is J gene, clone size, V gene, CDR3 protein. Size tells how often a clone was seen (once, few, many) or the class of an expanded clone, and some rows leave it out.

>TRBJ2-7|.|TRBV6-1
CASTLRAEIYEQYF
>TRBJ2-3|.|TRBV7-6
CASSSPQKAGGPCWTGTDTQYF
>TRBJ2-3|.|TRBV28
CASNDILLGTSGTDTQYF
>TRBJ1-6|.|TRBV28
CASSLAGPGGPLHF
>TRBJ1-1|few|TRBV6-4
CASSPQAGAKNTEAFF
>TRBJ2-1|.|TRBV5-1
CASSLSKRYNEQFF
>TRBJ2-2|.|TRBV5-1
CASSPGGTSGFGGELFF
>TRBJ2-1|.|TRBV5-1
CASSWTTSSDEQFF
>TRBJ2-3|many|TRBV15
CATSRDRWRDSTDTQYF
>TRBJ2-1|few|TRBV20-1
CSARDSFESSYNEQFF
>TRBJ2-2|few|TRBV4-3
CASSQEARIGELFF
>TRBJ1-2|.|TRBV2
CASPTRVTNYGYTF
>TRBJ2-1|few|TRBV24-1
CATSDLSRLAEEGSYNEQFF
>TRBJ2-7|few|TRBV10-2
CASSAPGQGWEQYF
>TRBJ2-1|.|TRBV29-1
CSVGFRLADNEEFF
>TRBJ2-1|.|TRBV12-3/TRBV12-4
CASSYSGQHNEQFF
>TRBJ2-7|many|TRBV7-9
CASSLEWDREYF
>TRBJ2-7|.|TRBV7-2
CASSLRGEVVPPHEQYF
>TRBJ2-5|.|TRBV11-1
CASSQSLGETQYF
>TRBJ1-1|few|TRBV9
CASSAGEGTEAFF
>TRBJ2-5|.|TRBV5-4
CASSPDRDQETQYF
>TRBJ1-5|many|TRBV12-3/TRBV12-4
CASSLDRGGRQPQHF
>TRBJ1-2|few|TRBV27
CASSLGGAGYTF
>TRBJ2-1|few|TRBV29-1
CSALSGGYNEQFF
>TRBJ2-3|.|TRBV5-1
CASQIGGLDTQYF
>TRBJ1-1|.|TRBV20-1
CSASRGHGLSTEAFF
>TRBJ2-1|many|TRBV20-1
CSARGGLLGNEQFF
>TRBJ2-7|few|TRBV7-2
CASSFTGVTGYEQYF
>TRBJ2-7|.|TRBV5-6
CASSFGEQYF
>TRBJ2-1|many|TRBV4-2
CASNPATSGRVGGNEQFF
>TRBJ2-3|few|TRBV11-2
CASSQGTRTPDTQYF
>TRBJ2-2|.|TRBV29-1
CSVVGGDRFTGELFF
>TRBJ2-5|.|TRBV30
CAWSVRVRETQYF
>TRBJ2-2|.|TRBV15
CATSSRVGNTGELFF
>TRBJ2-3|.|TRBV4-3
CASSQAIGTGSTDTQYF
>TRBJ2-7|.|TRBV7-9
CASSLDANTYEQYF
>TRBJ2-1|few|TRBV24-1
CATSDLGDSEQFF
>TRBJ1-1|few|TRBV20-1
CSAPPGFTEAFF
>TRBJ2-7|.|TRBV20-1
CSARDGTSGMGYF
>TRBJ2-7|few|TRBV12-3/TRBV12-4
CASTGDSSYEQYF
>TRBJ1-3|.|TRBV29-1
CSVEAGAYGNTIYF
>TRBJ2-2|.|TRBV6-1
CASSAQPTPNTGELFF
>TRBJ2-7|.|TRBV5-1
CASYNKAGDEQYF
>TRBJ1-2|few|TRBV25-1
CATTGGDYGYTF
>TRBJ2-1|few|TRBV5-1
CASKVRTSPPNEQFF
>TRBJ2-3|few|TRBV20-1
CSASGSSSTDTQYF